Listed below are T cell receptor beta chains from one sample, sequenced in a study of shared T cell receptors in the human thymus. Data came from immunoSEQ multiplex PCR; TCRdb stores just in-frame clones and leaves some out. This sample yields approximately 660,000 clones, of which over 75% are seen a single time; 0.01% belongs to the top ten. A further study also used this sample, focusing on human thymus T cells.

Input material: thymocytes. The receptors were sampled from a boy under two years old with a congenital heart defect. The CDR3 runs from the conserved cysteine through the conserved F or W. D genes are given only for firm matches. Clone size is shown for a subset of rows, as once, few, many or a class of expanded clone.

cdr3_aa: CASSTGPTDTQYF
cdr3_nt: TGTGCCAGCAGCACAGGACCAACAGATACGCAGTATTTT
v_call: TRBV5-4
d_call: NA
j_call: TRBJ2-3
clone_size: NA

cdr3_aa: CASSYWQGSGANVLTF
cdr3_nt: TGTGCCAGCAGTTACTGGCAGGGCTCTGGGGCCAACGTCCTGACTTTC
v_call: TRBV6-5
d_call: NA
j_call: TRBJ2-6
clone_size: NA

cdr3_aa: CASSQSPVHGRVTYEQYF
cdr3_nt: TGCGCCAGCAGCCAATCCCCTGTTCACGGGAGGGTCACCTACGAGCAGTACTTC
v_call: TRBV4-1
d_call: TRBD2
j_call: TRBJ2-7
clone_size: NA

cdr3_aa: CASSEVSGRAAHEQYF
cdr3_nt: TGTGCCAGCAGTGAAGTATCCGGGAGGGCCGCTCACGAGCAGTACTTC
v_call: TRBV2
d_call: TRBD2
j_call: TRBJ2-7
clone_size: NA

cdr3_aa: CSASGRYEQYF
cdr3_nt: TGCAGTGCTAGCGGGAGGTACGAGCAGTACTTC
v_call: TRBV20-1
d_call: TRBD2
j_call: TRBJ2-7
clone_size: NA

cdr3_aa: CASSLAQALHSGANVLTF
cdr3_nt: TGTGCCAGCAGCTTGGCTCAGGCCCTCCACTCTGGGGCCAACGTCCTGACTTTC
v_call: TRBV5-6
d_call: NA
j_call: TRBJ2-6
clone_size: NA

cdr3_aa: CASQSGFEQYF
cdr3_nt: TGTGCCAGTCAATCAGGGTTCGAGCAGTACTTC
v_call: TRBV19
d_call: NA
j_call: TRBJ2-7
clone_size: NA

cdr3_aa: CASSARPGQAEAFF
cdr3_nt: TGTGCCAGCAGCGCCAGACCGGGACAGGCTGAAGCTTTCTTT
v_call: TRBV11-2
d_call: TRBD1
j_call: TRBJ1-1
clone_size: NA

cdr3_aa: CASSPGQQNYGYTF
cdr3_nt: TGTGCCAGCAGCCCGGGACAGCAGAACTATGGCTACACCTTC
v_call: TRBV13
d_call: TRBD1
j_call: TRBJ1-2
clone_size: once

cdr3_aa: CASSLHGPQGEGSGNTIYF
cdr3_nt: TGCGCCAGCAGCTTGCATGGGCCCCAAGGTGAAGGCTCTGGAAACACCATATATTTT
v_call: TRBV5-1
d_call: NA
j_call: TRBJ1-3
clone_size: NA

cdr3_aa: CASPNPQRPGGGYTF
cdr3_nt: TGTGCCAGCCCCAACCCTCAGAGGCCCGGCGGAGGCTACACCTTC
v_call: TRBV27
d_call: NA
j_call: TRBJ1-2
clone_size: NA

cdr3_aa: CASSSTSSGRTNEQFF
cdr3_nt: TGTGCCAGCAGTTCAACTTCTAGCGGGAGAACCAATGAGCAGTTCTTC
v_call: TRBV7-9
d_call: TRBD2
j_call: TRBJ2-1
clone_size: NA

cdr3_aa: CASSVGEGIRTDTQYF
cdr3_nt: TGTGCCAGCAGCGTAGGGGAGGGAATCCGCACAGATACGCAGTATTTT
v_call: TRBV9
d_call: TRBD2
j_call: TRBJ2-3
clone_size: once

cdr3_aa: CASSIGAGQGYEQYF
cdr3_nt: TGTGCCAGTAGTATAGGGGCGGGACAGGGGTACGAGCAGTACTTC
v_call: TRBV19
d_call: TRBD1
j_call: TRBJ2-7
clone_size: NA

cdr3_aa: CASSVEGLGTGELFF
cdr3_nt: TGTGCCAGCAGCGTAGAGGGGCTGGGCACCGGGGAGCTGTTTTTT
v_call: TRBV9
d_call: NA
j_call: TRBJ2-2
clone_size: NA

cdr3_aa: CASRERTGDNEKLFF
cdr3_nt: TGTGCCAGCAGGGAACGGACAGGGGATAATGAAAAACTGTTTTTT
v_call: TRBV7-6
d_call: TRBD1
j_call: TRBJ1-4
clone_size: NA

cdr3_aa: CASSLALQGEAYEQYF
cdr3_nt: TGTGCCAGCAGCTTAGCCCTTCAGGGTGAGGCCTACGAGCAGTACTTC
v_call: TRBV7-8
d_call: NA
j_call: TRBJ2-7
clone_size: NA

cdr3_aa: CASRRGGASYEQYF
cdr3_nt: TGTGCCAGCCGGCGGGGAGGGGCCTCCTACGAGCAGTACTTC
v_call: TRBV27
d_call: TRBD2
j_call: TRBJ2-7
clone_size: NA